The T cell receptor (beta chain) described here comes from a study of T-cell reconstitution after alpha-beta-depleted transplantation in children. Molecular barcoding with unique molecular identifiers was used for the TCRbeta library. One entry per CDR3 protein, called by TCRdb with MiXCR from the PCR reads. The sample contains 500,000 to 600,000 distinct CDR3 sequences, 30% to 35% of which appear only once. The length of the CDR3 is 14 residues. Germline values: CDR1 DFQATT, CDR2 SNEGSKA (reference sequence). The V end was cut by 3 bases, the J end by 0 bases, with 11 bases between. The sequence derives from a human donor who donated a stem cell graft to a child with aplastic anemia. The chain combines TRBV20-1 with TRBJ1-1, with D possibly TRBD1 on 5 matching bases. The sequences come from PBMCs from the stem cell graft donor, collected from the stem cell graft. CDR3 DNA sequence: TGCAGTGCTAGTGGGGCCAGGGTGAACACTGAAGCTTTCTTT. The encoded protein is CSASGARVNTEAFF.